Following are 5 T cell receptor beta chains from one sample sequenced in a study of neurological immune-mediated disorders. TCRdb re-derived calls from the 5' RACE reads in MiXCR, one entry per CDR3 protein. This table has tens of thousands of distinct CDR3 sequences, 2.6% appearing once. The sequenced material came from PBMCs. The receptors originated from a woman in her 30s with multiple sclerosis.

The sample holds many counts of this clonotype. The CDR3: CATAPGAGANVLTF. The CDR3 coding sequence is TGTGCCACCGCCCCGGGGGCTGGGGCCAACGTCCTGACTTTC. V usage is TRBV24-1 and J usage is TRBJ2-6, with a tentative D call TRBD2 (6 bases). This CDR3 comprises 14 residues. V lost 9 bases to trimming and J lost 2 bases, with 10 bases between them. Germline-derived CDR1 and CDR2 are KGHDR and SFDVKD.

This clonotype was recorded at least ten times. V is TRBV7-2 and J is TRBJ1-2; 10 positions match TRBD1. After removal of 5 bases from V and 3 bases from J, the junction contained 3 bases not matched to a gene. This CDR3 is built from 14 residues. Germline V gives CDR1 SGHTA, CDR2 FQGNSA. The CDR3 DNA is TGTGCCAGCAGCCAAGGACAGGGGGACTATGGCTACACCTTC. The encoded protein is CASSQGQGDYGYTF.

This clonotype has ten or more counts. The J gene is TRBJ2-1, the V gene TRBV28; 7 bases are shared with TRBD2. Unmatched junction bases numbered 14, after V lost 4 bases and J lost 8 bases. Germline lookup yields CDR1 MDHEN and CDR2 SYDVKM. The CDR3 extends over 16 amino acids. CDR3 amino acids: CASSSSSAGDGDEQFF. As DNA, the CDR3 is TGTGCCAGCAGTTCCTCCTCGGCGGGAGATGGCGATGAGCAGTTCTTC.

The sample holds many counts of this clonotype. J is TRBJ2-2 and V is TRBV5-1, with 8 bases identical to TRBD1. This CDR3 comprises 15 residues. Germline V gene data show CDR1 as SGHRS and CDR2 as YFSETQ. J was trimmed by 3 bases and V by 3 bases; bases with no gene match: 4. DNA of the CDR3: TGCGCCAGCAGCTGGGACAGGTCATACACCGGGGAGCTGTTTTTT. This codes for CASSWDRSYTGELFF.

There are many counts of this clonotype. This chain links TRBV3-1 with TRBJ2-5; no reliable D call. The germline V gene has CDR1 LGHDT and CDR2 YNNKEL (reference sequence). Trimming shortened V by 7 bases and J by 3 bases, and 15 bases separated the two germline ends. This CDR3 comprises 14 residues. CDR3 coding DNA: TGTGCCAGCACCCACATTAGAGTGAAAGAGACCCAGTACTTC. Amino acid sequence: CASTHIRVKETQYF.